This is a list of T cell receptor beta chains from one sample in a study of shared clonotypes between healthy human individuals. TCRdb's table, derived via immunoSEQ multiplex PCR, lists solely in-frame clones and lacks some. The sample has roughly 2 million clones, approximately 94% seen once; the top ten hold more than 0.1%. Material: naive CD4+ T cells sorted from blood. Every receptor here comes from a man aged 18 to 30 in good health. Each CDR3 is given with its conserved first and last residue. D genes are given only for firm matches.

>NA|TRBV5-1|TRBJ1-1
CASSLAVNTEAFF
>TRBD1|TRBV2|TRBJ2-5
CASSTEGQGGETQYF
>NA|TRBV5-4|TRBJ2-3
CASSRSTDTQYF
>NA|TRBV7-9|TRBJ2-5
CASSLKEGPQYF
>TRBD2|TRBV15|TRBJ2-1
CATSSQRETYNEQFF
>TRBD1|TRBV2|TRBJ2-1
CASSRNRGNEQFF
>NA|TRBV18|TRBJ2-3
CASSPREDTQYF
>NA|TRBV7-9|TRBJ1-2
CASSLLGSHYGYTF
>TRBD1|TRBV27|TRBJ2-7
CASSPGTGQYGEQYF
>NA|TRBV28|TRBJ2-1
CASSLEYNEQFF
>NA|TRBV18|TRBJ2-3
CASSPLASTDTQYF
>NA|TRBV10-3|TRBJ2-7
CAISRTGSYEQYF
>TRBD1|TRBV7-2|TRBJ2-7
CASSSPDRAHEQYF
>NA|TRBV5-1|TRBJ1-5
CASSVDDNQPQHF
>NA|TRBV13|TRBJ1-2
CASSLGKGKGRASNYGYTF
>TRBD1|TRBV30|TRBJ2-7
CASLGQDSYEQYF
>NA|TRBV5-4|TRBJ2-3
CASSLGSTDTQYF
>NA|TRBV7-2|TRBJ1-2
CASSLGVGPNNYGYTF
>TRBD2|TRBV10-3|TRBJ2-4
CATSPGLADDIQYF
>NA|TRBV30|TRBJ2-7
CAWSVRGSYEQYF
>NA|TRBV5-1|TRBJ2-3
CASSLAGPTDTQYF
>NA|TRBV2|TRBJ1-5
CASSEQGSNQPQHF
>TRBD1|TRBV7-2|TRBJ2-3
CASSPGQDLRRYF
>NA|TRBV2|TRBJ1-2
CASSEKPGYGYTF
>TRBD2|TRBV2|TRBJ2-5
CASRRTSGVETQYF
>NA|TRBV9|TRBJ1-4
CASSVATGGTNEKLFF
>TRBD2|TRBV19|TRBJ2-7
CASSSSGGPYEQYF
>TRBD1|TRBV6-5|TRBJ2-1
CASSQTGGGYNEQFF
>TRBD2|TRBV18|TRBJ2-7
CASPVTGLAHEQYF
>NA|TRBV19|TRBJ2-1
CASSRRGGENNEQFF
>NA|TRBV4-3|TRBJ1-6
CASSQAQTSYNSPLHF
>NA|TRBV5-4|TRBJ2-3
CASSLGGDSTDTQYF
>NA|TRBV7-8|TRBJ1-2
CASSLEAGAAGGYTF
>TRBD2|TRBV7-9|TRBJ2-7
CASSLGTRPPYEQYF
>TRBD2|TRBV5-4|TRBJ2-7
CARWYVSGADSYEQYF
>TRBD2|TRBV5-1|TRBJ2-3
CASNSGGTDTQYF
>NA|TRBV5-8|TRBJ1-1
CASSFYPQDTEAFF
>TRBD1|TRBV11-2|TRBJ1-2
CASSPGQGAYGYTF
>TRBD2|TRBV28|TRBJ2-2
CASSRSGGANTGELFF
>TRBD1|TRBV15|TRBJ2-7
CATSRETGTGFNEQYF
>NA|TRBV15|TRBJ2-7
CATSREPTSSYEQYF
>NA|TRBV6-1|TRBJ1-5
CASSADSLNQPQHF
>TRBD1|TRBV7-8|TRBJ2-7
CASSSQDRGGYEQYF
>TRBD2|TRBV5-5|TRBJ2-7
CASNFGPSGSYEQYF
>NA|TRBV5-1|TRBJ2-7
CASSLGAGSYEQYF
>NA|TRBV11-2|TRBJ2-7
CASSLDMTPEQYF
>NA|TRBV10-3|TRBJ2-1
CAIRIGSYNEQFF
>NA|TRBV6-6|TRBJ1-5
CASIRADNQPQHF
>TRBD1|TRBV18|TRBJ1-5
CASSALTGLGQPQHF
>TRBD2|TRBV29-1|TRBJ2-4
CSVEGTSGKNIQYF
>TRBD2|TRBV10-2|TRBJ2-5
CASSFLGGYGETQYF